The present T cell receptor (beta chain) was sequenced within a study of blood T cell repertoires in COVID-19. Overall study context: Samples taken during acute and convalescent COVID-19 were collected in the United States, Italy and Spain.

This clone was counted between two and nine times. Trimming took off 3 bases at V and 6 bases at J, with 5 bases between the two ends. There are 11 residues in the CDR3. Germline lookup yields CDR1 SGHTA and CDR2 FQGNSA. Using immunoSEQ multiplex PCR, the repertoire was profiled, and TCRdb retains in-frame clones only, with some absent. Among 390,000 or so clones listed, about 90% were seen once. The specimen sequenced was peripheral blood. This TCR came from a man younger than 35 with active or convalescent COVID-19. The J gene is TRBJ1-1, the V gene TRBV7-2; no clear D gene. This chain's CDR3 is CASSFLAEAFF. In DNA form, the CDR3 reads TGTGCCAGCAGCTTCCTTGCTGAAGCTTTCTTT.